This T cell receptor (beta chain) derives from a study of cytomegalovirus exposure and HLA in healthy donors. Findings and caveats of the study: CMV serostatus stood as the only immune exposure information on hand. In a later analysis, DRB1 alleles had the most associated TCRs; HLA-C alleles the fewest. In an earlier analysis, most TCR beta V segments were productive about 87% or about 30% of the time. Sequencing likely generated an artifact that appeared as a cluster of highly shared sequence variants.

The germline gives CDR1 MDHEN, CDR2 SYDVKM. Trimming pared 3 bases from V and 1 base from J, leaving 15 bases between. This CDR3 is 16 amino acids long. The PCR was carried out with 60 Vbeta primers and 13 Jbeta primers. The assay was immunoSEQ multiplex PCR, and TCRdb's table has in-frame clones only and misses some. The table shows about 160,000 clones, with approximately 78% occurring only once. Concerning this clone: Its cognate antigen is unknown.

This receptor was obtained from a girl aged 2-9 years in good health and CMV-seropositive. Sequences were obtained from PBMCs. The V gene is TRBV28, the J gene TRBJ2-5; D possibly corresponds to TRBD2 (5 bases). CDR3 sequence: CASSFRVAAVQETQYF. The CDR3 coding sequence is TGTGCCAGCAGTTTTCGGGTCGCAGCGGTCCAAGAGACCCAGTACTTC.